The next 3 T cell receptor beta chains were all read from a single sample in a study of cytomegalovirus exposure and HLA in healthy donors. PCR amplification relied on 60 Vbeta primers (plus 13 Jbeta primers). Sequencing was performed with immunoSEQ multiplex PCR; in TCRdb, only in-frame clones are kept and a portion is missing. The repertoire includes 150,000 or so clones, more than 65% of them detected once, and 1.5% sits in the top ten. The sequenced material came from PBMCs. The receptors here all came from a male donor in good health and CMV-seronegative.

This chain joins TRBV4-3 and TRBJ2-1, with 12 bases matching TRBD2. The length of the CDR3 is 16 residues. The trim removed 0 bases at V and 10 bases at J, leaving 7 bases unmatched. Looked up from germline, CDR1 is LGHNA and CDR2 is YSLEER. CDR3 DNA: TGCGCCAGCAGCCAAGATATAGGACTAGCGGGACAGGAGCAGTTCTTC. This sequence encodes CASSQDIGLAGQEQFF.

The chain has TRBV4-1 and TRBJ2-7; D possibly corresponds to TRBD2 (6 bases). CDR1 and CDR2 from the germline V gene are MGHRA and YSYEKL. The CDR3 runs 15 residues. With 2 bases removed from V and 3 bases from J, the gap between germline ends came to 14 bases. CDR3 sequence (DNA): TGCGCCAGCAGCCAATCGAAGTGGGGACTCTACGAGCAGTACTTC. It specifies CASSQSKWGLYEQYF.

V is TRBV19 and J is TRBJ2-7; perhaps TRBD1 as D (6 bases). Per germline, CDR1 LNHDA and CDR2 SQIVND (reference sequence). The CDR3 is 16 amino acids. Trimming removed 6 bases at V and 2 bases at J, with 20 bases between. The CDR3 sequence: CASSLEIRGRAYEQYF. The CDR3 bases are TGTGCCAGTAGCCTAGAGATCAGGGGCCGAGCCTACGAGCAGTACTTC.